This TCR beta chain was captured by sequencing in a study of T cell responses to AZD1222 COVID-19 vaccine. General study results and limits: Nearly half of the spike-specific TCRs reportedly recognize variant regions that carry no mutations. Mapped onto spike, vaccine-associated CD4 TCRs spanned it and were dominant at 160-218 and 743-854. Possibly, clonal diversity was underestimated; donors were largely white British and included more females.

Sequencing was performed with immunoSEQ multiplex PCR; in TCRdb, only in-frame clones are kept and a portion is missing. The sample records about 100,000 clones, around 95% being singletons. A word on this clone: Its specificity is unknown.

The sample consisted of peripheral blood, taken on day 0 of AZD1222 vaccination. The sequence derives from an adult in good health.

In DNA, the CDR3 is TGTGCCAGCAGTCGACAGGGCCCAAAACTGTTTTTT. It codes for CASSRQGPKLFF. The chain has TRBV12-3 or TRBV12-4 and TRBJ1-4; 7 bases are a match to TRBD1. The CDR3 length is 12 residues. V was pared by 5 bases and J by 10 bases, with 4 bases of the junction left unmatched.